This TCR beta chain stems from a study of T cell responses to AZD1222 COVID-19 vaccine. Study-level points and caveats: There were mostly white British donors and more females than males, and clonal diversity was possibly underestimated. Epitopes outside B.1.351 and B.1.1.7 mutated regions reportedly drew nearly half of spike TCRs. Repertoire sampling was restricted to post-peak T cell response timepoints.

Generated by immunoSEQ multiplex PCR, the TCRdb table keeps only in-frame clones and is missing some. Of about 120,000 clones in the sample, around nine tenths are singletons; the top ten hold roughly 1.3%. Worth noting for this clone: What it binds is unknown.

The trim removed 7 bases at V and 7 bases at J, leaving 7 bases unmatched. This CDR3 comprises 15 residues. CDR1 is LGHDT and CDR2 is YNNKEL in the germline V gene (reference sequence). Specimen: peripheral blood, collected on day 0 of AZD1222 vaccination. The V call is TRBV3-1 (or the pseudogene TRBV3-2), the J call TRBJ1-6, with TRBD1 identical over 10 bases. The TCR originated in an adult in good health. Here the CDR3 DNA reads TGTGCCAGCACCTCCGGGACAGGGGTAAATTCACCCCTCCACTTT. This translates into CASTSGTGVNSPLHF.